Below are 3 T cell receptor beta chains sequenced from a single sample in a study of blood T cell repertoires in COVID-19. Clones were sequenced by immunoSEQ multiplex PCR, and TCRdb holds only the in-frame ones, with some missing. The profile shows some 100,000 clones, over 60% of them singletons. The specimen sequenced was peripheral blood. The receptors here all came from a human donor in a cohort sampled during active or convalescent COVID-19.

Here the CDR3 reads CASSLGTGPSGELFF. Here the CDR3 DNA reads TGCGCCAGCAGCTTGGGGACAGGGCCGTCCGGGGAGCTGTTTTTT. The rearrangement uses TRBV5-1 and TRBJ2-2; 8 positions agree with TRBD1. Per germline, CDR1 SGHRS and CDR2 YFSETQ. The V gene end was trimmed by 0 bases and the J gene end by 6 bases; junction bases not matched to a gene: 4. The CDR3 spans 15 residues.

The chain carries TRBV11-3 and TRBJ2-1; TRBD2 matches 16 bases. With 3 bases clipped from V and 7 bases from J, the junction kept 15 bases outside the gene matches. Germline-derived CDR1 and CDR2 are SGHNT and YENEEA. The CDR3 covers 20 residues. In DNA form, the CDR3 reads TGTGCCAGCAGCTTCCAAGGCTCCGGGACTAGCGGGAGGGCCGTAAATGAGCAGTTCTTC. Amino acid sequence: CASSFQGSGTSGRAVNEQFF.

The table lists this clone with a count of one. The V gene is TRBV19, the J gene TRBJ2-1; D unresolved. V dropped 7 bases and J dropped 2 bases, with 21 bases sitting between them. CDR3 length: 17 residues. The germline V gene has CDR1 LNHDA and CDR2 SQIVND (reference sequence). DNA of the CDR3: TGTGCCAGTACCCCCATCCCCGGGTACCATCCCTACAATGAGCAGTTCTTC. This codes for CASTPIPGYHPYNEQFF.